One sample yielded the 26 T cell receptor beta chains listed below, sequenced in a study of cytomegalovirus exposure and HLA in healthy donors. The PCR employed 60 Vbeta primers together with 13 Jbeta primers. Here immunoSEQ multiplex PCR was the method, and the copy in TCRdb shows in-frame clones only, minus some. Among roughly 130,000 clones, about three quarters were seen once, and the ten largest hold around 2.6%. The source material was PBMCs. Receptors were obtained from a human donor in good health.

V and J are TRBV28 and TRBJ1-5; 9 bases map to TRBD1. From germline, CDR1 is MDHEN and CDR2 SYDVKM. The J segment lost 2 bases and the V segment lost 5 bases, leaving 13 bases of the junction unmatched. The CDR3 spans 18 residues. CDR3 DNA sequence: TGTGCCAGCAGTCAAACCACCTACAGGGGGCAAGGCAATCAGCCCCAGCATTTT. It codes for CASSQTTYRGQGNQPQHF.

The chain joins TRBV5-4 to TRBJ1-2; D may be TRBD1 (6 bases). V was pared by 1 base and J by 6 bases, with 16 bases between. Looked up from germline, CDR1 is SGHNT and CDR2 is YYREEE (reference sequence). CDR3 length equals 15 residues. The CDR3 bases are TGTGCCAGCAGCTTGTGGGGGCGGAGAGATCATGGCTACACCTTC. Protein sequence: CASSLWGRRDHGYTF.

The rearrangement uses TRBV29-1 and TRBJ2-7; D not certain. The CDR3 loop spans 11 amino acids. Germline V gene sequence: CDR1 SQVTM, CDR2 ANQGSEA. Trimming took off 4 bases at V and 3 bases at J, with 7 bases between the two ends. For the CDR3, the DNA is TGCAGCGTTGGGAGCAGCTACGAGCAGTACTTC. This gives the protein CSVGSSYEQYF.

CDR3 coding DNA: TGTGCCAGTAGTACCGGGACTTTCGGGGAGCAGTTCTTC. Its translation is CASSTGTFGEQFF. This chain connects TRBV19 to TRBJ2-1, with D perhaps matching TRBD2 (6 bases). CDR3 length: 13 residues. Per germline, CDR1 LNHDA and CDR2 SQIVND (reference sequence). The germline V and J ends were trimmed by 4 bases and 10 bases, with 14 bases remaining between them.

The J gene is TRBJ2-7, the V gene TRBV6-6; a weak D match, TRBD1 (6 bases). This CDR3 is built from 14 residues. V dropped 4 bases and J dropped 2 bases, with 12 bases sitting between them. The V gene's germline CDR1 is MNHNY and CDR2 SVGAGI (reference sequence). The CDR3 nucleotides read TGTGCCAGCAGTTCCCGAGCAGGGGCCTACGAGCAGTACTTC. Translating it yields CASSSRAGAYEQYF.

In its sample, this clone was seen a few times. At one boundary the junction diverges from the germline segment, which might be a read error. This chain links TRBV7-9 with TRBJ2-3; 9 positions match TRBD2. Germline V CDR1 and CDR2: SEHNR, FQNEAQ (reference sequence). The CDR3 covers 17 residues. The CDR3 loop is CSSSPLTSGVSTDTQYF. The CDR3 DNA is TGTTCCAGCAGCCCCTTGACTAGCGGAGTCAGCACAGATACGCAGTATTTT.

The chain's CDR3 is CAWSVLAGGGGTQYF. In nucleotides, the CDR3 is TGTGCCTGGAGTGTTCTAGCGGGGGGCGGTGGGACCCAGTACTTC. This chain links TRBV30 with TRBJ2-5, with 11 bases lining up with TRBD2. Germline trimming cut 0 bases from V and 7 bases from J; bases unmatched to any gene: 7. Germline loops: CDR1 GTSNPN, CDR2 SVGIG (reference sequence). This CDR3 spans 15 amino acids.

The chain has TRBV30 and TRBJ2-2, with TRBD2 matching 7 bases. The length of the CDR3 is 14 residues. Germline trimming cut 8 bases from V and 4 bases from J; bases unmatched to any gene: 10. Germline V CDR1 and CDR2: GTSNPN, SVGIG (reference sequence). The CDR3 sequence is CAGPASGITGELFF. The CDR3 DNA is TGTGCCGGGCCCGCGAGCGGGATCACCGGGGAGCTGTTTTTT.

This clone was counted between two and nine times. J is TRBJ2-1 and V is TRBV10-3; D remains ambiguous. This CDR3 region has 14 residues. V dropped 10 bases and J dropped 0 bases, with 13 bases sitting between them. The germline gives CDR1 ENHRY, CDR2 SYGVKD. CDR3 DNA sequence: TGTGCCACCTTATCTAGGAGCTCCTACAATGAGCAGTTCTTC. It yields the protein CATLSRSSYNEQFF.

This sequence joins TRBV4-3 and TRBJ2-7; 11 bases are a match to TRBD2. With 5 bases clipped from V and 2 bases from J, the junction kept 11 bases outside the gene matches. The germline gives CDR1 LGHNA, CDR2 YSLEER. This CDR3 is built from 17 residues. For the CDR3, the DNA is TGCGCCAGCAGCAAAGGTGCTAGCGGGGGGACCCCCTACGAGCAGTACTTC. Its translation is CASSKGASGGTPYEQYF.

V and J are TRBV6-5 and TRBJ2-7; the match to TRBD2 covers 9 bases. V was pared by 2 bases and J by 12 bases, with 8 bases of the junction left unmatched. The CDR3 has 13 residues. The germline CDR1 and CDR2 sequences are MNHEY and SVGAGI. In nucleotides, the CDR3 is TGTGCCAGCAGTTACCCCAGCGGGGGGCAGGTGTACTTC. Amino acid sequence: CASSYPSGGQVYF.

V gene TRBV29-1 combines with J gene TRBJ2-2; 7 positions agree with TRBD1. Looked up from germline, CDR1 is SQVTM and CDR2 is ANQGSEA. Unmatched junction bases numbered 4, after V lost 6 bases and J lost 6 bases. The CDR3 is 12 residues long. In DNA, the CDR3 is TGCAGCGTCTCCCAGGGGGCCGGGGAGCTGTTTTTT. This gives the protein CSVSQGAGELFF.

The genes are TRBV21-1 and TRBJ2-4; the DNA was not compared with TRBD2, the D call given in the table. TRBV21-1 corresponds to a pseudogene. This CDR3 is built from 21 residues. CDR3 sequence (DNA): TGTGCCAGCAGCAAAGTCGGAGTGAGGGTCGGAGTTAACATAGCCAAAAACATTCAGTACTTC. Translating it yields CASSKVGVRVGVNIAKNIQYF.

The rearrangement links TRBV30 to TRBJ2-7, with D maybe TRBD1 (7 bases). Trimming pared 3 bases from V and 8 bases from J, leaving 23 bases between. The CDR3 consists of 15 residues. Germline CDR1 reads GTSNPN; CDR2 reads SVGIG (reference sequence). CDR3 amino acids: CAWSRSGGSSGKQYF. The CDR3 DNA reads TGTGCCTGGAGCAGATCAGGGGGGTCTTCGGGGAAGCAGTACTTC.

Written as DNA, the CDR3 is TGTGCCAGCCGGGACAGGACAAACACGGGGACTGAAGCTTTCTTT. It is translated as CASRDRTNTGTEAFF. V usage is TRBV19 and J usage is TRBJ1-1; 8 bases agree with TRBD1. V shed 9 bases and J 5 bases; nucleotides not matched to a gene: 14. The CDR3 loop spans 15 amino acids. Germline V CDR1 and CDR2: LNHDA, SQIVND (reference sequence).

A few counts support this clone. The V gene is TRBV7-2, the J gene TRBJ2-7; D perhaps matches TRBD1 (5 bases). The ends were cut back, 3 bases at V and 3 bases at J, with 21 bases in the middle. CDR3 length: 17 residues. Germline-derived CDR1 and CDR2 are SGHTA and FQGNSA. The DNA for the CDR3 is TGTGCCAGCAGCTTGGGGCGCCCCCCCACAGGCGGCTACGAGCAGTACTTC. It is translated as CASSLGRPPTGGYEQYF. The full variable domain, completed using reference TRBV7-2 and TRBJ2-7, is GAGVSQSPSNKVTEKGKDVELRCDPISGHTALYWYRQSLGQGLEFLIYFQGNSAPDKSGLPSDRFSAERTGGSVSTLTIQRTQQEDSAVYLCASSLGRPPTGGYEQYFGPGTRLTVT.

This chain joins TRBV11-2 and TRBJ2-7; unclear D gene. CDR1 and CDR2 from the germline V gene are SGHAT and FQNNGV. V lost 1 base and J lost 9, with 16 bases in between. This CDR3 spans 14 amino acids. CDR3 bases: TGTGCCAGCAGCTTAGGAGCAAAAATTCTAGGGCAGTACTTC. It codes for CASSLGAKILGQYF. The full variable domain, in which reference TRBV11-2 and TRBJ2-7 provide the parts outside the CDR3, is EAGVAQSPRYKIIEKRQSVAFWCNPISGHATLYWYQQILGQGPKLLIQFQNNGVVDDSQLPKDRFSAERLKGVDSTLKIQPAKLEDSAVYLCASSLGAKILGQYFGPGTRLTVT.

V and J are TRBV28 and TRBJ2-5, with 14 nucleotides matching TRBD2. Germline values: CDR1 MDHEN, CDR2 SYDVKM. Trimming took 6 bases from V and 5 from J; bases not matched to a gene: 8. The CDR3 extends over 16 amino acids. CDR3 in DNA: TGTGCCAGCAGGACTAGCGGGAGGGCCGGGCGGGAGACCCAGTACTTC. Translating gives CASRTSGRAGRETQYF.

This chain links TRBV7-8 with TRBJ1-2; D is uncertain. Germline loops: CDR1 SGHVS, CDR2 FQNEAQ. V dropped 1 base and J dropped 8 bases, with 17 bases sitting between them. The CDR3 extends over 15 amino acids. CDR3 sequence reads: CASSLDAPASEGYTF. As DNA, the CDR3 is TGTGCCAGCAGCTTAGATGCCCCCGCTTCGGAGGGCTACACCTTC.

The chain uses TRBV18 and TRBJ1-1, with 10 positions matching TRBD1. The CDR3 totals 16 residues. Trimming removed 3 bases from V and 7 bases from J; junction bases left unmatched: 11. The germline V gene has CDR1 KGHSH and CDR2 LQKENI. CDR3 DNA sequence: TGTGCCAGCTCACCGAGTCGACAGGGGGCGGGCCGTGAAGCTTTCTTT. It yields the protein CASSPSRQGAGREAFF.

V usage is TRBV6-6 and J usage is TRBJ1-1; D is unresolved. The V gene's germline CDR1 is MNHNY and CDR2 SVGAGI (reference sequence). Trimming shortened V by 5 bases and J by 0 bases, and 4 bases separated the two germline ends. CDR3 length: 12 residues. The CDR3 DNA is TGTGCCAGCAGTCCATTGAACACTGAAGCTTTCTTT. It specifies CASSPLNTEAFF.

The J gene is TRBJ2-2, the V gene TRBV29-1, with D maybe TRBD2 (5 bases). The CDR3 sequence is 14 residues long. Germline CDR1 and CDR2: SQVTM and ANQGSEA. With 4 bases removed from V and 1 base from J, the gap between germline ends came to 10 bases. The CDR3 region has the DNA TGCAGCGTTGGGAGGCACCAGAACACCGGGGAGCTGTTTTTT. Its translation: CSVGRHQNTGELFF.

The rearrangement uses TRBV7-8 and TRBJ1-6, with 10 positions matching TRBD1. The CDR3 extends over 16 amino acids. With 7 bases clipped from V and 7 bases from J, the junction kept 10 bases outside the gene matches. Germline V gene data show CDR1 as SGHVS and CDR2 as FQNEAQ. CDR3 loop: CASTLGTGVGNSPLHF. The DNA for the CDR3 is TGTGCCAGCACCCTAGGGACAGGGGTAGGCAATTCACCCCTCCACTTT.

This clone was recorded a few times. CDR3 DNA sequence: TGTGCCAGCAGCTTAGCACAGGGTCCTTCCTACGAGCAGTACTTC. This encodes CASSLAQGPSYEQYF. The chain carries TRBV7-2 and TRBJ2-7; a weak D match, TRBD1 (6 bases). Looked up from germline, CDR1 is SGHTA and CDR2 is FQGNSA. V lost 0 bases, J lost 1 base, and 10 bases lay in between. CDR3 length equals 15 residues.

The chain uses TRBV9 and TRBJ2-7, with 14 nucleotides matching TRBD2. This CDR3 contains 16 residues. Germline V gene data show CDR1 as SGDLS and CDR2 as YYNGEE. The junction had 5 bases not matched to a gene; V was cut back by 3 bases and J by 3 bases. This chain's CDR3 is CASSGGTSGGNYEQYF. The CDR3 DNA reads as TGTGCCAGCAGCGGGGGGACTAGCGGGGGCAACTACGAGCAGTACTTC.

This clone was recorded a few times. The V gene is TRBV5-5, the J gene TRBJ1-1, with D perhaps TRBD1 (6 bases). V lost 4 bases to trimming and J lost 3 bases, with 16 bases between them. Germline V gene lookup returns CDR1 SGHKS and CDR2 YYEKEE (reference sequence). The CDR3 has 15 amino acids. The CDR3 region has the DNA TGTGCCAGCAGCCGCGTTACAGGGCGGGACACTGAAGCTTTCTTT. It yields the protein CASSRVTGRDTEAFF.